This TCR beta chain is from a study of OX40 agonist ivuxolimab in advanced cancers. Study overall: Of mixed ages from about 23 to 85 and averaging around 60 years, the group was roughly 83% male. Overall study results and limits: At 0.1 to 3.0 mg/kg and by week 6, CD4+ and CD8+ T cells in the blood had expanded clonally.

TCRdb keeps only in-frame clones here, not all; method: immunoSEQ multiplex PCR. The data show 65,000 to 95,000 clones, 89% seen once. V lost 8 bases to trimming and J lost 6 bases, with 10 bases between them. The CDR3 is 12 amino acids. Germline assignment: CDR1 MNHNS and CDR2 SASEGT. In this sample, this clone turned up once. Its antigen is not identified. The V and J genes are TRBV6-1 and TRBJ1-4, with no clear D. Sample: CD4+ or CD8+ T cells sorted from blood, taken in a trial of the OX40 agonist ivuxolimab. This TCR derives from an adult with an advanced solid tumor such as melanoma, head and neck, liver or kidney cancer. The CDR3 DNA reads as TGTGCCAGCCGAACGGCGGATGAAAAACTGTTTTTT. Protein sequence: CASRTADEKLFF.